These 3 T cell receptor beta chains share one sample of origin, sequenced in a study of T cells after yellow fever vaccination. TCRdb redid the calling of the 5' RACE reads with MiXCR, one entry per CDR3 protein. In the table there are under 400,000 distinct CDR3 sequences, 11% of which are singletons. The specimen comprised PBMCs, sampled on the day of the first yellow fever vaccination. The origin of the receptors is a man aged 18 to 35 who received the YFV17D yellow fever vaccine.

This clonotype was observed a handful of times. The chain carries TRBV4-2 and TRBJ2-3, with 12 bases lining up with TRBD2. CDR1 and CDR2 (germline): LGHNA, YNFKEQ. This CDR3 contains 17 residues. The junction had 6 bases not matched to a gene; V was cut back by 0 bases and J by 5 bases. CDR3 loop: CASSQDLTSGGGDTQYF. CDR3 coding DNA: TGTGCCAGCAGCCAAGATTTGACTAGCGGGGGAGGAGATACGCAGTATTTT.

The chain uses TRBV9 and TRBJ1-6; unclear D gene. The CDR3 runs 13 residues. Trimming stripped 3 bases from V and 10 bases from J, with 11 bases between. In germline, CDR1 is SGDLS, CDR2 YYNGEE. The CDR3 DNA sequence: TGTGCCAGCAGCGGAGGCCAAGGGTCACCCCTCCACTTT. Residues: CASSGGQGSPLHF.

The J gene is TRBJ2-2, the V gene TRBV19; no clear D. The V end was cut by 11 bases, the J end by 6 bases, with 13 bases between. The CDR3 sequence is 12 residues long. Germline lookup yields CDR1 LNHDA and CDR2 SQIVND (reference sequence). CDR3 DNA sequence: TGTGCCTCCCAAAGGATCCCCGGGGAGCTGTTTTTT. Translating gives CASQRIPGELFF.